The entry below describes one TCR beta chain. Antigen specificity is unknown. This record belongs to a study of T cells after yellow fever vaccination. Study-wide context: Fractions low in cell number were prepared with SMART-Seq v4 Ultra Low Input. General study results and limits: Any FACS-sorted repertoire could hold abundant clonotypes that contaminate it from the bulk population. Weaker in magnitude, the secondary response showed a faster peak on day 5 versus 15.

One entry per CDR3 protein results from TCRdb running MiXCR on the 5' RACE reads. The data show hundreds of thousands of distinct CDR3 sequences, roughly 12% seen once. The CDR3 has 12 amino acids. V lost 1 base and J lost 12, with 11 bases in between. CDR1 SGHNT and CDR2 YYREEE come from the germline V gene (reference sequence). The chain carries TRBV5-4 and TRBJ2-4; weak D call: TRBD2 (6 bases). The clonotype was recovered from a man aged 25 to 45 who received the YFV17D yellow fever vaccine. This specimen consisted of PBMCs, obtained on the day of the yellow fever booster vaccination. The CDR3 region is CASSLRDSAQYF. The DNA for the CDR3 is TGTGCCAGCAGCTTGAGGGACTCCGCTCAGTACTTC.